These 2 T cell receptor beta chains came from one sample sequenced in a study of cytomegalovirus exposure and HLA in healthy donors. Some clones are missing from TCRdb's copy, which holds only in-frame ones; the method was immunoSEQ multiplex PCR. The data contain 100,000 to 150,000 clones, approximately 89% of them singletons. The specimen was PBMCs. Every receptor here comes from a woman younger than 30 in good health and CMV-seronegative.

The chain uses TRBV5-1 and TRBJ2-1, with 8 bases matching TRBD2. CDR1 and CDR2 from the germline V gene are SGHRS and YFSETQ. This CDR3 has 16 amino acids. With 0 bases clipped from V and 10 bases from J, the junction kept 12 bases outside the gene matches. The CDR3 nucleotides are TGCGCCAGCAGCTTGGGCCAGCGGGGGAGCCTCGGCGAGCAGTTCTTC. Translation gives CASSLGQRGSLGEQFF.

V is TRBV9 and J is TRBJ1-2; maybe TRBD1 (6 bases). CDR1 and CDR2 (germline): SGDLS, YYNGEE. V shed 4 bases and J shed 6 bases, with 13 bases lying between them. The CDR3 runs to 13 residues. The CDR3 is CASSQGHLDGYTF. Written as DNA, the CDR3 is TGTGCCAGCAGCCAGGGACACCTGGATGGCTACACCTTC.